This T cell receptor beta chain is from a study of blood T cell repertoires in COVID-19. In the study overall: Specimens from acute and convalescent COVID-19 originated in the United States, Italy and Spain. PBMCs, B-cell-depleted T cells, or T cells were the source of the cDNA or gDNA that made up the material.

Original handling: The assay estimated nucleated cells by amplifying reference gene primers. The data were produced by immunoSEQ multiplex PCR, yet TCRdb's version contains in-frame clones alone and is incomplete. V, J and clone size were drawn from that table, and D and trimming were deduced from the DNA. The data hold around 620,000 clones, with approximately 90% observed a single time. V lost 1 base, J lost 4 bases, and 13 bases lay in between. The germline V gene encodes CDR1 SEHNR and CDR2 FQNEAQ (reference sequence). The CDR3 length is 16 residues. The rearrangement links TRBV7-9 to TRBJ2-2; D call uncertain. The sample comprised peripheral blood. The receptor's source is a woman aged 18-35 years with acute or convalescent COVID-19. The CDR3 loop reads CASSLVVTVATGELFF. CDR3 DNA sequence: TGTGCCAGCAGCTTAGTTGTTACAGTTGCCACCGGGGAGCTGTTTTTT.